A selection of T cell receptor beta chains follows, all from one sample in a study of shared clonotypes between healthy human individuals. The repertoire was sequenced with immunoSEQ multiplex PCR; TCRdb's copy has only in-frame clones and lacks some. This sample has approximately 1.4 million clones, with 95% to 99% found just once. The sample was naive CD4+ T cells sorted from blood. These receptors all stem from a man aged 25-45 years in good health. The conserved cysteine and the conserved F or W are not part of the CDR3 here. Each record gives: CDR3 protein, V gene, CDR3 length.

CDR3 protein: ASSPRTKGITEAF
V gene: TRBV9
CDR3 length: 13

CDR3 protein: ASRVAGVNEQF
V gene: TRBV4-3
CDR3 length: 11

CDR3 protein: ASSLVPGDNEQF
V gene: TRBV5-1
CDR3 length: 12

CDR3 protein: ASSEGGIASYEQY
V gene: TRBV10-1
CDR3 length: 13

CDR3 protein: ASRRAENNEQF
V gene: TRBV2
CDR3 length: 11

CDR3 protein: ASSLAPPSDAGAVYEQY
V gene: TRBV7-2
CDR3 length: 17

CDR3 protein: ASSFVGHQPQH
V gene: TRBV11-2
CDR3 length: 11

CDR3 protein: ASRRVPGGTEAF
V gene: TRBV13
CDR3 length: 12

CDR3 protein: ASTDLPGQSATRYEQY
V gene: TRBV28
CDR3 length: 16

CDR3 protein: ASSPDRGQYEQF
V gene: TRBV27
CDR3 length: 12

CDR3 protein: ASSLGEGGHNEQF
V gene: TRBV28
CDR3 length: 13

CDR3 protein: ASSLGTGVWRETQY
V gene: TRBV7-9
CDR3 length: 14

CDR3 protein: ASSLLGVGNQPQH
V gene: TRBV27
CDR3 length: 13

CDR3 protein: ASSGGQSSYNEQF
V gene: TRBV5-1
CDR3 length: 13

CDR3 protein: SVAMVQETQY
V gene: TRBV29-1
CDR3 length: 10